The following is a TCR beta chain sequence with its context. The antigen is unknown. This sample stems from a study of cytomegalovirus exposure and HLA in healthy donors. Study in general: One earlier analysis, a look at around 180 million T cells, found approximately 120 million unique TCR beta sequences.

Study-wide results and caveats: In an earlier analysis, in fewer than 700 donors, most V segments appeared productive either ~87% or ~30% of the time. For most subjects, TCR beta sequences were reported to predict HLA-A and HLA-B alleles with accuracy. TCR beta chain V- and J-gene trimming was linked, in a later analysis, to a missense variant in DCLRE1C.

Amplification used 60 Vbeta primers and 13 Jbeta primers. Clones were read by immunoSEQ multiplex PCR, and TCRdb kept only the in-frame ones, dropping some. The sample lists 100,000 to 150,000 clones; around 79% were seen once. The CDR3 covers 16 residues. Germline V CDR1 and CDR2: SNHLY, FYNNEI. The germline V and J ends were trimmed by 3 bases and 0 bases, with 12 bases remaining between them. This TCR was recovered from a woman aged 40 to 50 in good health and CMV-seropositive. The source material was PBMCs. The chain combines TRBV2 with TRBJ1-3; TRBD1 is a possible D gene (5 bases). CDR3 region: CASSEQGGSSGNTIYF. The CDR3 region has the DNA TGTGCCAGCAGTGAGCAGGGAGGGAGCTCTGGAAACACCATATATTTT.